One and the same sample provided the 18 T cell receptor beta chains below, sequenced in a study of identical twins. TCRdb reprocessed the 5' RACE reads with MiXCR, giving one entry per CDR3 protein. The sample shows about 890,000 distinct CDR3 sequences, more than 9% of them seen only once. This same sample was also taken into another study, of yellow fever vaccine responses in identical twins.

Sequenced material: PBMCs. The receptor set was obtained from a young woman in good health.

The J gene is TRBJ2-1, the V gene TRBV7-2; D is ambiguous. Germline V gene sequence: CDR1 SGHTA, CDR2 FQGNSA. This CDR3 contains 15 residues. The V end was cut by 5 bases, the J end by 8 bases, with 19 bases between. CDR3 nucleotide sequence: TGTGCCAGCAGCCTCAATTTACCTAACAGCGATGAGCAGTTCTTC. This encodes CASSLNLPNSDEQFF.

This sequence joins TRBV20-1 and TRBJ1-1; D call uncertain. The germline V gene encodes CDR1 DFQATT and CDR2 SNEGSKA (reference sequence). The V end lost 6 bases, the J end lost 11 bases, and 13 bases lay between the germline ends. The CDR3 extends over 10 amino acids. The CDR3 nucleotides read TGCAGTGCCCCGAACGATCAGGCTTTCTTT. Translated: CSAPNDQAFF.

This chain joins TRBV20-1 and TRBJ2-6, with D perhaps TRBD2 (6 bases). Germline V lookup: CDR1 DFQATT, CDR2 SNEGSKA (reference sequence). The CDR3 totals 17 residues. The V end was cut by 0 bases, the J end by 2 bases, with 14 bases between. The CDR3 region is CSARDNWRAPGANVLTF. The CDR3 region has the DNA TGCAGTGCTAGAGACAACTGGAGGGCCCCTGGGGCCAACGTCCTGACTTTC.

This clonotype was observed at least ten times. V gene TRBV20-1 combines with J gene TRBJ2-1; a weak D match, TRBD2 (6 bases). Germline CDR1 is DFQATT and CDR2 is SNEGSKA (reference sequence). Trimming left V 2 bases short and J 1 base short, with 12 bases between. This CDR3 region has 15 residues. The CDR3 is CSARSGRESYNEQFF. The CDR3 DNA reads TGCAGTGCTAGATCTGGGCGGGAATCCTACAATGAGCAGTTCTTC.

The V and J genes are TRBV5-1 and TRBJ2-1; TRBD2 matches at 11 bases. Germline V gives CDR1 SGHRS, CDR2 YFSETQ. J gave up 3 bases and V 0 bases, and 5 bases lay outside the gene matches. This CDR3 region has 17 residues. In DNA, the CDR3 is TGCGCCAGCAGCTTGGGGGGGACTAGCGGAGGCTACAATGAGCAGTTCTTC. It is translated as CASSLGGTSGGYNEQFF.

This clonotype was seen a handful of times. J is TRBJ2-7 and V is TRBV20-1, with D maybe TRBD1 (6 bases). CDR1 DFQATT and CDR2 SNEGSKA come from the germline V gene (reference sequence). The CDR3 sequence is 14 residues long. The germline V and J ends were trimmed by 1 base and 2 bases, with 12 bases remaining between them. CDR3 residues: CSARVLGQTYEQYV. CDR3 in DNA: TGCAGTGCTAGAGTTCTCGGACAGACCTACGAGCAGTACGTC.

The sample holds one count of this clonotype. The CDR3 nucleotides read TGCGCCAGCAGCTTGCGCCGGGACAGGGGCGGGGATACGCAGTATTTT. Its translation is CASSLRRDRGGDTQYF. V and J are TRBV5-1 and TRBJ2-3, with 10 bases matching TRBD1. The CDR3 extends over 16 amino acids. Germline CDR1 reads SGHRS; CDR2 reads YFSETQ. V was clipped by 1 base and J by 6 bases; unmatched bases: 8.

The sample holds a few counts of this clonotype. The genes are TRBV7-8 and TRBJ2-5; 10 bases match TRBD2. V lost 3 bases to trimming and J lost 5 bases; unmatched junction nucleotides: 9. The germline gives CDR1 SGHVS, CDR2 FQNEAQ. CDR3 length equals 16 residues. CDR3 sequence (DNA): TGTGCCAGCAGCTTTTCCCTAGCGGGGGCCAGGGAGACCCAGTACTTC. This codes for CASSFSLAGARETQYF.

The V call is TRBV6-1, the J call TRBJ1-1; TRBD1 agrees at 7 bases. Germline V gene lookup returns CDR1 MNHNS and CDR2 SASEGT. There are 11 residues in the CDR3. V trimming: 7 bases; J trimming: 10 bases; junction bases outside the gene matches: 6. The CDR3 loop reads CASTQPGGAFF. The CDR3 nucleotides are TGTGCCAGCACCCAGCCAGGGGGAGCTTTCTTT.

The chain combines TRBV20-1 with TRBJ2-2, with 9 bases that match TRBD2. V shed 2 bases and J 3 bases; nucleotides not matched to a gene: 4. The CDR3 sequence is 15 residues long. The germline CDR1 and CDR2 sequences are DFQATT and SNEGSKA (reference sequence). The CDR3: CSARLGLAYTGELFF. CDR3 DNA: TGCAGTGCTAGATTGGGACTAGCCTACACCGGGGAGCTGTTTTTT.

This clonotype was seen a handful of times. One junction end disagrees with the germline gene, perhaps due to a read error. The gene calls are TRBV5-1 and TRBJ2-7; D uncertain. CDR1 and CDR2 from the germline V gene are SGHRS and YFSETQ. There are 13 residues in the CDR3. CDR3 loop: CASSLVRGYEQYF. For the CDR3, the DNA is TGTGCCAGCAGCTTAGTTCGAGGCTACGAGCAGTACTTC.

This clonotype has only a few counts. The rearrangement links TRBV24-1 to TRBJ1-2; 7 nucleotides match TRBD1. Germline-derived CDR1 and CDR2 are KGHDR and SFDVKD. V was pared by 4 bases and J by 8 bases, with 9 bases of the junction left unmatched. This CDR3 has 14 amino acids. DNA for the CDR3: TGTGCCACCAGTGACGCTGACAGGGTAGGCGGCTACACCTTC. Protein product: CATSDADRVGGYTF.

The V gene is TRBV4-2, the J gene TRBJ2-5; the D is unclear. The CDR3 runs to 16 residues. V was clipped by 1 base and J by 2 bases, with 14 bases between them. Looked up from germline, CDR1 is LGHNA and CDR2 is YNFKEQ. Here the CDR3 DNA reads TGTGCCAGCAGCCAAGTAGGTCCAGAGAGTCAAGAGACCCAGTACTTC. This sequence encodes CASSQVGPESQETQYF.

The V gene is TRBV11-2, the J gene TRBJ1-2; the D is unclear. CDR1 and CDR2 from the germline V gene are SGHAT and FQNNGV. The CDR3 covers 13 residues. Trimming left V 6 bases short and J 8 bases short, with 16 bases between. CDR3 in amino acids: CASSSRTVWGYTF. Written as DNA, the CDR3 is TGTGCCAGCAGTTCCCGGACTGTCTGGGGCTACACCTTC. Full variable domain (rest looked up from reference TRBV11-2 and TRBJ1-2): EAGVAQSPRYKIIEKRQSVAFWCNPISGHATLYWYQQILGQGPKLLIQFQNNGVVDDSQLPKDRFSAERLKGVDSTLKIQPAKLEDSAVYLCASSSRTVWGYTFGSGTRLTVV.

This chain joins TRBV12-3 or TRBV12-4 and TRBJ2-1; 8 bases are shared with TRBD1. Trimming removed 4 bases from V and 7 bases from J; junction bases left unmatched: 6. The CDR3 sequence is 14 residues long. CDR3 bases: TGTGCCAGCAGTTACGGACAGGGTGGGAATGAGCAGTTCTTC. This gives the protein CASSYGQGGNEQFF.

The chain combines TRBV6-6 with TRBJ2-3, with unresolved D. The CDR3 has 12 residues. Trimming took 5 bases from V and 6 from J, leaving 9 bases between them. Germline V gene sequence: CDR1 MNHNY, CDR2 SVGAGI (reference sequence). DNA for the CDR3: TGTGCCAGCAGTCCTCGGTCGGATACGCAGTATTTT. It encodes CASSPRSDTQYF.

The rearrangement uses TRBV20-1 and TRBJ1-1; D is ambiguous. Trimming removed 6 bases from V and 4 bases from J, with 12 bases in between. The CDR3 loop spans 12 amino acids. Germline values: CDR1 DFQATT, CDR2 SNEGSKA (reference sequence). CDR3 loop: CSAGWVFTEAFF. In nucleotides, the CDR3 is TGCAGTGCGGGATGGGTGTTCACTGAAGCTTTCTTT.

This clonotype has just a few counts. The chain links TRBV20-1 to TRBJ2-5, with 9 bases matching TRBD1. The CDR3 contains 15 residues. Germline CDR1 and CDR2: DFQATT and SNEGSKA (reference sequence). Germline trimming cut 0 bases from V and 7 bases from J; bases unmatched to any gene: 9. The CDR3 region has the DNA TGCAGTGCTAGAGATAATAGACAGGGGGATTGGACCCAGTACTTC. It encodes CSARDNRQGDWTQYF.